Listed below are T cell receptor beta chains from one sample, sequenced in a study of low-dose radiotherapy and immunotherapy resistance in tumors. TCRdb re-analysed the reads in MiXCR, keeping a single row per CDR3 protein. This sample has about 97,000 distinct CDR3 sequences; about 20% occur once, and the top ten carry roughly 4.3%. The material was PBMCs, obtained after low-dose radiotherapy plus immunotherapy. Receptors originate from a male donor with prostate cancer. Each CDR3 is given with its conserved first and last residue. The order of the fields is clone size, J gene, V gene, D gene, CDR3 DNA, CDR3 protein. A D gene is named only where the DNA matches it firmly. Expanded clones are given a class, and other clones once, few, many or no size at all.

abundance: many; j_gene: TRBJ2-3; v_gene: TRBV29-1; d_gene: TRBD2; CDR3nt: TGCAGCGTTGAAGGTACTAGCGGGGGGTACAGCACAGATACGCAGTATTTT; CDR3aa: CSVEGTSGGYSTDTQYF
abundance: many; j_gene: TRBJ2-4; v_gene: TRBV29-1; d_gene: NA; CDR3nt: TGCAGCGTTGCCGGCAGGGCCGTCAACATTCAGTACTTC; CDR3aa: CSVAGRAVNIQYF
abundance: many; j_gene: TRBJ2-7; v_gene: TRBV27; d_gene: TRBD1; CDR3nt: TGTGCCAGCATAGGAAGACGGACAGGGGGCCCGAGGGACGAGCAGTACTTC; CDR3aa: CASIGRRTGGPRDEQYF
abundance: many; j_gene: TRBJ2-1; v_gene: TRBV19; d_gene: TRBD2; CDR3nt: TGTGCCAGTAGTTCGAGCGGGGGGCTTGACAATGAGCAGTTCTTC; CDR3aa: CASSSSGGLDNEQFF
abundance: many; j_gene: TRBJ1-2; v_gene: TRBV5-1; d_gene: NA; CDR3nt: TGCGCCAGCAGCCTAGGGTTGGTCCTTGGCTACACCTTC; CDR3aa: CASSLGLVLGYTF
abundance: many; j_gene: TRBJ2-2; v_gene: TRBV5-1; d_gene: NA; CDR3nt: TGCGCCAGCAGCGCGAGAGGGTTTACTACTAGCAGGAACACCGGGGAGCTGTTTTTT; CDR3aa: CASSARGFTTSRNTGELFF
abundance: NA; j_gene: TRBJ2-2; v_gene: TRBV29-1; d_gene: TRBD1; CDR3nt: TGCAGCGTACCGGGACAGGGAACCGGGGAGCTGTTTTTT; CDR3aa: CSVPGQGTGELFF
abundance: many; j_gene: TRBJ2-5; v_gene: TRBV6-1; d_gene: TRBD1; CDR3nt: TGTGCCAGCATAAGGGACAGGGTAGCCGAGACCCAGTACTTC; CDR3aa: CASIRDRVAETQYF
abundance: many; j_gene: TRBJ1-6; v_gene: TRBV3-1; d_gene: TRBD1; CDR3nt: TGTGCCAGCAGCCAAGGTGGACCGGGACAGGTCGGAGGGGCCCTCCACTTT; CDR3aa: CASSQGGPGQVGGALHF
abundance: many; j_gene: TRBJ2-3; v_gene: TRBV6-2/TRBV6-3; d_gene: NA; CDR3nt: TGTGCCAGCAATCCCGGGACCCCGAACACAGATACGCAGTATTTT; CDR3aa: CASNPGTPNTDTQYF
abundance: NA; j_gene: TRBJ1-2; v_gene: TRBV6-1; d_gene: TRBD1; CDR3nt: TGTGCCATCAGTGAAGGGACAGCGAACTATGGCTACACCTTC; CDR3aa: CAISEGTANYGYTF
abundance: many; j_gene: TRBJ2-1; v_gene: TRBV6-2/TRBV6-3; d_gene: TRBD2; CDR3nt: TGTGCCAGCAGTGATTCTAGCGGGGGGAACAATGAGCAGTTCTTC; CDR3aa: CASSDSSGGNNEQFF
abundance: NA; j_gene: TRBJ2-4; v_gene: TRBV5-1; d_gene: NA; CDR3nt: TGCGCCAGCAGCTCAAGGGGGGATGACATTCAGTACTTC; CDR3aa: CASSSRGDDIQYF
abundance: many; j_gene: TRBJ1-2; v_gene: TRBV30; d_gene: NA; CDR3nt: TGTGCCTGGAGTGTTGGGGACCTACAGGGACGGAGGGGCTACACCTTC; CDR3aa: CAWSVGDLQGRRGYTF
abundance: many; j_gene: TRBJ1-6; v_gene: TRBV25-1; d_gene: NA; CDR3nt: TGTGCCAGCAGTGAATGGGAGGGTGAGCAAAATTCACCCCTCCACTTT; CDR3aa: CASSEWEGEQNSPLHF
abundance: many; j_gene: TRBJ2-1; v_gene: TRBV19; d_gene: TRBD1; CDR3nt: TGTGCCAGTAGTAGAGGGACAGGGGATGAGCAGTTCTTC; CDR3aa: CASSRGTGDEQFF
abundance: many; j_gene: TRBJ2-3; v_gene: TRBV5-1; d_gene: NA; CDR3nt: TGCGCCAGCAGCTTGGGAGGGGAGACAGATACGCAGTATTTT; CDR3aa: CASSLGGETDTQYF
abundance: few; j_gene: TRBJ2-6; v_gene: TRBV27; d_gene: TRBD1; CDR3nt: TGTGCCAGCAGTCCAACCCCGGGGACAGCTGGGGCCAACGTCCTGACTTTC; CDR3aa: CASSPTPGTAGANVLTF
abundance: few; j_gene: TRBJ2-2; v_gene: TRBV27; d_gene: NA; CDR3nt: TGTGCCAGCAGGATGCTGGGCGGGGAGCTGTTTTTT; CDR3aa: CASRMLGGELFF
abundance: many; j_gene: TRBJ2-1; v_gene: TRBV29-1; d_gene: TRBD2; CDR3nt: TGCAGCGTTGGTCTAGCGGGGGCCCCTATAAAGTTCTTC; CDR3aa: CSVGLAGAPIKFF
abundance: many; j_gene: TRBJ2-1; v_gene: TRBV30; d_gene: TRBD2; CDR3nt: TGTGCCTGGAGTGTAAGGAGCGGGGGGGCAGGGAATGAGCAGTTCTTC; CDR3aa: CAWSVRSGGAGNEQFF
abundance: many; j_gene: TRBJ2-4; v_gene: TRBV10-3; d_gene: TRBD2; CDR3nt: TGTGCCATCAGCGACGATAGCGGGCTAGCCAAAAACATTCAGTACTTC; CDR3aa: CAISDDSGLAKNIQYF
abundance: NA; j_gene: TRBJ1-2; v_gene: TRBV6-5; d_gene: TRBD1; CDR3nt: TGTGCCAGCACCCGGGACAGAGCTAACTATGGCTACACCTTC; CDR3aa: CASTRDRANYGYTF
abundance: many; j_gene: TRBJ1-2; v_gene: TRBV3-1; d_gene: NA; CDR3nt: TGTGCCAGCAGCCAAGGGGCCTATGGCTACACCTTC; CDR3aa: CASSQGAYGYTF
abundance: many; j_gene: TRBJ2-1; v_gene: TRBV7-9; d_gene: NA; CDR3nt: TGTGCCAGCAGCTCGACTAGGAATTATGAGCAGTTCTTC; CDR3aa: CASSSTRNYEQFF
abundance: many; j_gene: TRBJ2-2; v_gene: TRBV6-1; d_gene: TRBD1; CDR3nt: TGTGCCATCAGTGGACAGGGAATCACCGGGGAGCTGTTTTTT; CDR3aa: CAISGQGITGELFF
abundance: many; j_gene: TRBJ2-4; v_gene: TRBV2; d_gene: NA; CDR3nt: TGTGCCAGCAGTGAAATCGCAGGGAGAGAAGCCAAAAACATTCAGTACTTC; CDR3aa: CASSEIAGREAKNIQYF
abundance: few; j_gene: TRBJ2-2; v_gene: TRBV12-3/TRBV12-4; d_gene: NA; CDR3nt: NA; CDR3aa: CASSAGLAGGPTRGAVFF
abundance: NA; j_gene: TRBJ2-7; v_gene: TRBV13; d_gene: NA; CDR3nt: TGTGCCAGCAGCCTCACGCAGGGCTACGAGCAGTACTTC; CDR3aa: CASSLTQGYEQYF
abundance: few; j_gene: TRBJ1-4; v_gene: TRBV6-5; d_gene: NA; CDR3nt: TGTGCCAGCCAGCGTATCGGTGAAAAACTGTTTTTT; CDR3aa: CASQRIGEKLFF
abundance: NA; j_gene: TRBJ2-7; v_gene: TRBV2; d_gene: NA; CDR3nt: TGTGCCAGCAGTGTTATGGGCTACGAGCAGTACTTC; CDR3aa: CASSVMGYEQYF
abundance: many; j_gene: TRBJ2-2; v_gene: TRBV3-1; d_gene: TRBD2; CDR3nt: TGTGCCAGCAGCCAATCTAGCGGGGTACCCGGGGAGCTGTTTTTT; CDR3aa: CASSQSSGVPGELFF
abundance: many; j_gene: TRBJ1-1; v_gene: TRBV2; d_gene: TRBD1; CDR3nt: TGTGCCACGATGCGGACAGGGCTTAGTCTCAGCTCTGAAGCTTTCTTT; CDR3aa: CATMRTGLSLSSEAFF
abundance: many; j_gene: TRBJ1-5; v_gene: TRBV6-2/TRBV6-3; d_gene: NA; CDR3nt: TGTGCCAGCAGTTCCGGGACGCCCCCTGGTCAGCCCCAGCATTTT; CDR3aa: CASSSGTPPGQPQHF
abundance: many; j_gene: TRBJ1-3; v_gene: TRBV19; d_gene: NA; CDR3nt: TGTGCCAGTATGACGGAGAAAGCGAGAAACACCATATATTTT; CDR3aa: CASMTEKARNTIYF
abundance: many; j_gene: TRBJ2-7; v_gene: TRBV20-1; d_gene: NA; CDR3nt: TGCAGTGCTAGAGATGCCCCCTTGGGCGAGCAGTACTTC; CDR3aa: CSARDAPLGEQYF
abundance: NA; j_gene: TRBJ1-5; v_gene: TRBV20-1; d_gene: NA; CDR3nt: TGCAGTGTCCCCCCCCACCAGGGCAATCAGCCCCAACATTTT; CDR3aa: CSVPPHQGNQPQHF
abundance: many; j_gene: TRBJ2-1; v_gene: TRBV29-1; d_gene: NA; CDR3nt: TGCAGCGTTGAGGTTGATAGGGTCGTCAATGAGCAGTTCTTC; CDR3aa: CSVEVDRVVNEQFF
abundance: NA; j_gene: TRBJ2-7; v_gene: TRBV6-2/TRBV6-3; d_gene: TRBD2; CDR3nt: TGTGCCAGCGGAGAGTGGACGGGAGGGCCCTACGAGCAGTACTTC; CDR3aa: CASGEWTGGPYEQYF
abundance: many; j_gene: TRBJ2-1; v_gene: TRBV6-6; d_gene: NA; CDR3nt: TGTGCCAGCAGTTCCCTTTCTCGGGGGGAGCAGTTCTTC; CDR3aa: CASSSLSRGEQFF
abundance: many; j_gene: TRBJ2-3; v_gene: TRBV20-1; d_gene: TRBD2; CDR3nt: TGCAGTGCCCCGGGGGCGGGGGGGGGCACAGATACGCAGTATTTT; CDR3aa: CSAPGAGGGTDTQYF